This entry lists 20 T cell receptor beta chains sequenced from one sample in a study of cytomegalovirus exposure and HLA in healthy donors (TCRdb year 2017). The protocol used for the library was the immunoSEQ multiplex PCR assay. For the multiplex PCR, a mixture combining 60 forward primers for TCR Vbeta segments and 13 reverse primers for TCR Jbeta segments was used. TCRdb limited this immuneACCESS table to in-frame rearrangements with V and J called. A share of clones is missing; checked studies link under half to unresolved V genes, and the rest is unexplained. This sample gives 130,000 to 150,000 clones in total; 70% to 85% of them show up just once. Of the sample, 3.5% to 5% falls within the top ten clones. The specimen was PBMCs. These receptors came from a man aged 40-50 years in good health and CMV-seropositive.

This chain's CDR3 is CASSLVFGGTQYF. CDR3 DNA sequence: TGTGCCAGCAGCTTAGTGTTCGGGGGGACCCAGTACTTC. V gene TRBV7-8 combines with J gene TRBJ2-5; the D gene is possibly TRBD2 (6 bases). V was trimmed by 1 base and J by 7 bases, leaving 10 bases between them. CDR1 and CDR2 from the germline V gene are SGHVS and FQNEAQ. The length of the CDR3 is 13 residues.

This clone was seen more than once but under ten times. The chain uses TRBV4-1 and TRBJ1-1; D is unresolved. CDR3 length: 15 amino acids. Germline CDR1 reads MGHRA; CDR2 reads YSYEKL. V gave up 0 bases and J gave up 1 base, with 9 bases separating them. CDR3 loop: CASSQDLGRNTEAFF. The CDR3 DNA reads as TGCGCCAGCAGCCAAGATTTGGGCAGGAACACTGAAGCTTTCTTT.

V gene TRBV2 combines with J gene TRBJ1-1; a possible D gene is TRBD1 (5 bases). Germline V gene lookup returns CDR1 SNHLY and CDR2 FYNNEI. There are 14 residues in the CDR3. With 4 bases removed from V and 1 base from J, the gap between germline ends came to 10 bases. Here the CDR3 DNA reads TGTGCCAGCAGTGGTTGGGGCTCGAACACTGAAGCTTTCTTT. It specifies CASSGWGSNTEAFF.

This chain links TRBV27 with TRBJ1-5; D unclear. The CDR3 length is 13 residues. Trimming pared 3 bases from V and 5 bases from J, leaving 8 bases between. Per germline, CDR1 MNHEY and CDR2 SMNVEV (reference sequence). The CDR3: CASSLSGYQPQHF. Here the CDR3 DNA reads TGTGCCAGCAGTTTGTCGGGGTATCAGCCCCAGCATTTT.

DNA for the CDR3: TGTGCCAGCAGACGAGACAGAAACTCTGGAAACACCATATATTTT. Its protein is CASRRDRNSGNTIYF. The chain recombines TRBV6-1 with TRBJ1-3, with D tentatively TRBD1 (5 bases). This CDR3 is built from 15 residues. Germline V CDR1 and CDR2: MNHNS, SASEGT. V was shortened by 6 bases and J by 0 bases, with 12 bases between the two germline ends.

The chain recombines TRBV6-6 with TRBJ1-4; D is possibly TRBD1 (5 bases). Trimming took off 2 bases at V and 3 bases at J, with 10 bases between the two ends. The CDR3 spans 15 residues. Germline CDR1 reads MNHNY; CDR2 reads SVGAGI (reference sequence). The chain's CDR3 is CASSYQGDANEKLFF. The CDR3 DNA is TGTGCCAGCAGTTACCAGGGTGATGCTAATGAAAAACTGTTTTTT.

The chain is built from TRBV6-1 and TRBJ1-1; D gene ambiguous. Trimming took 2 bases from V and 4 from J, leaving 14 bases between them. The germline CDR1 and CDR2 sequences are MNHNS and SASEGT. The CDR3 totals 15 residues. The CDR3 reads CASSEHGGEGTEAFF. The CDR3 coding sequence is TGTGCCAGCAGTGAACATGGAGGTGAGGGCACTGAAGCTTTCTTT.

V gene TRBV21-1 combines with J gene TRBJ1-2; the table gives TRBD1 as D, unverified against the DNA. TRBV21-1 is listed as a pseudogene. There are 12 residues in the CDR3. CDR3 protein: CASNRDSYGYTF. CDR3 in DNA: TGTGCCAGCAACCGGGACAGCTATGGCTACACCTTC.

The rearrangement links TRBV5-6 to TRBJ1-2; 9 bases map to TRBD1. With 0 bases clipped from V and 5 bases from J, the junction kept 2 bases outside the gene matches. CDR1 is SGHDT, CDR2 YYEEEE, per germline. The CDR3 covers 14 residues. In nucleotides, the CDR3 is TGTGCCAGCAGCTTGGACAGGGGGCTTTATGGCTACACCTTC. Protein: CASSLDRGLYGYTF.

The V and J genes are TRBV5-4 and TRBJ2-4, with D possibly TRBD2 on 6 matching bases. Germline V gene data show CDR1 as SGHNT and CDR2 as YYREEE (reference sequence). V dropped 4 bases and J dropped 7 bases, with 15 bases sitting between them. The CDR3 is 14 residues long. The CDR3 DNA reads as TGTGCCAGCAGCCGAGGAGGGACCCATAACATTCAGTACTTC. It encodes CASSRGGTHNIQYF.

J is TRBJ1-1 and V is TRBV4-3; the D is unclear. This CDR3 region has 14 residues. CDR1 and CDR2 (germline): LGHNA, YSLEER. Trimming cost V 3 bases and J 1 base, with 9 bases left between them. CDR3 protein: CASSHGAQNTEAFF. The CDR3 DNA reads TGCGCCAGCAGCCACGGAGCCCAGAACACTGAAGCTTTCTTT.

The genes are TRBV27 and TRBJ1-4; 8 nucleotides line up with TRBD1. The CDR3 extends over 15 amino acids. Germline CDR1 MNHEY, CDR2 SMNVEV (reference sequence). J gave up 7 bases and V 5 bases, and 9 bases lay outside the gene matches. CDR3: CASSGTGPWGEKLFF. The DNA for the CDR3 is TGTGCCAGCAGTGGGACAGGCCCATGGGGTGAAAAACTGTTTTTT.

V is TRBV4-2 and J is TRBJ2-1, with D possibly being TRBD1 (5 bases). Deletions cut 4 bases from V and 0 bases from J, with 10 bases between. The CDR3 is made up of 15 amino acids. CDR1 LGHNA and CDR2 YNFKEQ come from the germline V gene. As DNA, the CDR3 is TGTGCCAGCAGCCCGACAGCCAGCTCCTACAATGAGCAGTTCTTC. Residues: CASSPTASSYNEQFF.

The rearrangement joins TRBV6-1 to TRBJ2-5, with 10 bases matching TRBD1. Unmatched junction bases numbered 10, after V lost 6 bases and J lost 6 bases. Germline V gives CDR1 MNHNS, CDR2 SASEGT. The CDR3 loop spans 15 amino acids. The CDR3 DNA follows: TGTGCCAGCAGGCCCCAGACAGGGGGCTCAAAGACCCAGTACTTC. This sequence encodes CASRPQTGGSKTQYF.

This clone was picked up a small number of times. V usage is TRBV30 and J usage is TRBJ1-1, with D uncertain. CDR3 length: 12 amino acids. With 2 bases removed from V and 11 bases from J, the gap between germline ends came to 15 bases. Germline CDR1 is GTSNPN and CDR2 is SVGIG (reference sequence). The CDR3 spells CAWSRRRAGAFF. CDR3 DNA: TGTGCCTGGAGTCGGAGACGAGCGGGGGCTTTCTTT. The variable domain in full, with the rest retrieved from reference TRBV30 and TRBJ1-1, is SQTIHQWPATLVQPVGSPLSLECTVEGTSNPNLYWYRQAAGRGLQLLFYSVGIGQISSEVPQNLSASRPQDRQFILSSKKLLLSDSGFYLCAWSRRRAGAFFGQGTRLTVV.

This clone has a handful of counts. The chain is built from TRBV30 and TRBJ2-3; possibly TRBD1 for D (6 bases). Germline CDR1 is GTSNPN and CDR2 is SVGIG (reference sequence). V lost 5 bases, J lost 2 bases, and 11 bases lay in between. This CDR3 has 13 amino acids. The DNA of the CDR3 is TGTGCCTGGGACCAGGGGAACACAGATACGCAGTATTTT. Its protein product is CAWDQGNTDTQYF.

The genes are TRBV19 and TRBJ2-3, with 11 bases aligning to TRBD2. There are 16 residues in the CDR3. The trim removed 10 bases at V and 7 bases at J, leaving 16 bases unmatched. Germline CDR1 and CDR2: LNHDA and SQIVND (reference sequence). The CDR3 protein is CATRILAGGQEYTQYF. In DNA form, the CDR3 reads TGTGCCACCAGGATCCTAGCGGGAGGTCAGGAGTATACGCAGTATTTT.

The chain carries TRBV7-2 and TRBJ2-7; D may be TRBD1 (6 bases). Trimming shortened V by 1 base and J by 3 bases, and 10 bases separated the two germline ends. CDR1 and CDR2 (germline): SGHTA, FQGNSA. This CDR3 has 14 residues. This chain's CDR3 is CASSLGGGLYEQYF. The CDR3 DNA is TGTGCCAGCAGCTTAGGAGGGGGTCTCTACGAGCAGTACTTC.

This clone has more than one count but fewer than ten. This chain uses TRBV10-3 with TRBJ1-5; D is ambiguous. The germline V gene has CDR1 ENHRY and CDR2 SYGVKD. The CDR3 length is 13 residues. Trimming removed 4 bases at V and 6 bases at J, with 10 bases between. CDR3 in DNA: TGTGCCATCAGTGCTGAATCGAGTCAGCCCCAGCATTTT. Its translation: CAISAESSQPQHF.

The rearrangement uses TRBV2 and TRBJ1-4; 8 bases match TRBD1. Germline CDR1 is SNHLY and CDR2 is FYNNEI. The CDR3 has 14 residues. V was clipped by 6 bases and J by 4 bases; unmatched bases: 4. CDR3 in amino acids: CASREDRVNEKLFF. DNA for the CDR3: TGTGCCAGCAGGGAGGACAGGGTTAATGAAAAACTGTTTTTT.